These 9 T cell receptor beta chains were sequenced from one sample in a study of CD8+ T cells in alopecia areata. Investigators isolated RNA and reverse transcribed it into cDNA to act as the sequencing template. The table came from immunoSEQ multiplex PCR; TCRdb's copy has only in-frame clones and leaves some out. This sample has over 150,000 clones; approximately 60% occur once, and the top ten carry 4.9%. Sequenced input: CD8+ T cells sorted from blood. These receptors came from a human donor in good health.

This clone has a handful of counts. The chain links TRBV6-6 to TRBJ2-3; D is unresolved. This CDR3 has 12 amino acids. Germline CDR1 MNHNY, CDR2 SVGAGI (reference sequence). The ends were cut back, 2 bases at V and 4 bases at J, with 4 bases in the middle. The CDR3 DNA follows: TGTGCCAGCAGTTACCGTTCAGATACGCAGTATTTT. It encodes CASSYRSDTQYF.

The chain couples TRBV30 to TRBJ1-6; D perhaps matches TRBD1 (6 bases). The CDR3 runs to 14 residues. Germline V CDR1 and CDR2: GTSNPN, SVGIG (reference sequence). Between the trimmed V and J ends, which lost 0 bases and 7 bases, there was a span of 10 bases. The CDR3 DNA follows: TGTGCCTGGAGTGTAGGGCAGGGGAATTCACCCCTCCACTTT. The encoded protein is CAWSVGQGNSPLHF. The variable domain in full, with the rest retrieved from reference TRBV30 and TRBJ1-6, is SQTIHQWPATLVQPVGSPLSLECTVEGTSNPNLYWYRQAAGRGLQLLFYSVGIGQISSEVPQNLSASRPQDRQFILSSKKLLLSDSGFYLCAWSVGQGNSPLHFGNGTRLTVT.

This clone has only a few counts. J is TRBJ1-1 and V is TRBV9; D gene uncertain. This CDR3 is 13 amino acids long. Germline V gives CDR1 SGDLS, CDR2 YYNGEE. V dropped 0 bases and J dropped 4 bases, with 7 bases sitting between them. The CDR3 reads CASSVDAGTEAFF. DNA of the CDR3: TGTGCCAGCAGCGTAGACGCAGGCACTGAAGCTTTCTTT.

This rearrangement joins TRBV7-2 to TRBJ2-7; D is ambiguous. The germline V and J ends were trimmed by 5 bases and 0 bases, with 14 bases remaining between them. This CDR3 is built from 15 residues. CDR1 SGHTA and CDR2 FQGNSA come from the germline V gene. CDR3 residues: CASSISTTGSYEQYF. In nucleotides, the CDR3 is TGTGCCAGCAGCATAAGTACCACTGGCTCCTACGAGCAGTACTTC.

This clone was counted a single time. This chain connects TRBV7-9 to TRBJ2-7, with 7 bases lining up with TRBD1. The CDR3 is made up of 12 amino acids. Germline lookup yields CDR1 SEHNR and CDR2 FQNEAQ (reference sequence). V trimming: 5 bases; J trimming: 5 bases; junction bases outside the gene matches: 3. This CDR3 reads CASSLDRDEQYF. The CDR3 DNA reads TGTGCCAGCAGCCTAGACAGGGACGAGCAGTACTTC.

This chain links TRBV7-8 with TRBJ2-1, with a weak D call TRBD2 (6 bases). CDR3 length equals 13 residues. Trimming removed 2 bases at V and 10 bases at J, with 12 bases between. In germline, CDR1 is SGHVS, CDR2 FQNEAQ. CDR3 sequence reads: CASSLSGGREQFF. The CDR3 nucleotides read TGTGCCAGCAGCTTATCCGGGGGTAGGGAGCAGTTCTTC.

This chain connects TRBV29-1 to TRBJ1-1, with 9 bases lining up with TRBD1. Germline trimming cut 6 bases from V and 4 bases from J; bases unmatched to any gene: 9. CDR1 and CDR2 from the germline V gene are SQVTM and ANQGSEA. The length of the CDR3 is 14 residues. CDR3 in amino acids: CSVEAGQGATEAFF. For the CDR3, the DNA is TGCAGCGTGGAGGCGGGACAGGGTGCCACTGAAGCTTTCTTT.

The chain combines TRBV29-1 with TRBJ2-3; 8 bases are shared with TRBD2. CDR1 is SQVTM, CDR2 ANQGSEA, per germline. V shed 7 bases and J 0 bases; nucleotides not matched to a gene: 3. The CDR3 is 13 residues long. The CDR3 DNA reads as TGCAGCGCAACTAGCGGTAGCACAGATACGCAGTATTTT. Residues: CSATSGSTDTQYF.

The chain is built from TRBV4-1 and TRBJ2-1; TRBD1 matches 8 bases. The CDR3 runs 16 residues. Germline loops: CDR1 MGHRA, CDR2 YSYEKL. The trim removed 3 bases at V and 0 bases at J, leaving 4 bases unmatched. CDR3 sequence reads: CASSQEDRDSYNEQFF. In nucleotides, the CDR3 is TGCGCCAGCAGCCAGGAGGACAGGGACTCCTACAATGAGCAGTTCTTC.